This entry lists 20 T cell receptor beta chains sequenced from one sample in a study of T cell repertoires in cytomegalovirus infection. TCRdb re-derived calls from the reads in MiXCR, one entry per CDR3 protein. The repertoire consists of around 300,000 distinct CDR3 sequences, with over 7.5% occurring once and the leading ten covering 3.5% to 4.5%. Sequencing input: PBMCs. All receptors come from a human donor in good health (CMV status not recorded). Some clones in this sample may be carry-over from other donors' samples.

This clonotype showed up just a few times. J is TRBJ1-1 and V is TRBV19; D might be TRBD1 (5 bases). Germline CDR1 is LNHDA and CDR2 is SQIVND (reference sequence). There are 15 residues in the CDR3. V gave up 2 bases and J gave up 5 bases, with 15 bases separating them. This CDR3 reads CASSISQAGGTEAFF. The DNA for the CDR3 is TGTGCCAGTAGTATATCACAGGCTGGTGGGACTGAAGCTTTCTTT.

The chain employs TRBV12-3 or TRBV12-4 and TRBJ2-2; 7 bases agree with TRBD2. V lost 5 bases to trimming and J lost 4 bases; unmatched junction nucleotides: 7. The CDR3 totals 15 residues. CDR3 nucleotide sequence: TGTGCCAGCAGTCATCTAGCGGACCTCACCGGGGAGCTGTTTTTT. It encodes CASSHLADLTGELFF.

This chain uses TRBV12-3 or TRBV12-4 with TRBJ2-1; 8 positions match TRBD2. The J segment lost 7 bases and the V segment lost 1 base, leaving 15 bases of the junction unmatched. This CDR3 spans 18 amino acids. The CDR3 DNA sequence: TGTGCCAGCAGTTTAGTACCCCCCTCGGGCGGGAGGTGGAATGAGCAGTTCTTC. Amino acids: CASSLVPPSGGRWNEQFF.

This clonotype has at least ten counts. The chain combines TRBV7-2 with TRBJ2-6; TRBD2 agrees at 8 bases. This CDR3 has 16 residues. Germline CDR1 and CDR2: SGHTA and FQGNSA. Trimming cost V 3 bases and J 3 bases; bases outside gene matches: 4. The CDR3 region has the DNA TGTGCCAGCAGCTTTGGCGGGGGGAGTGGGGCCAACGTCCTGACTTTC. This codes for CASSFGGGSGANVLTF.

This clonotype has just a few counts. The chain links TRBV7-2 to TRBJ2-3, with 9 positions matching TRBD2. The CDR3 spans 17 residues. Unmatched junction bases numbered 12, after V lost 4 bases and J lost 4 bases. Germline CDR1 is SGHTA and CDR2 is FQGNSA. In DNA, the CDR3 is TGTGCCAGCAGCTCGAAAGGGGCTAGCGGGGTCGCAGATACGCAGTATTTT. Amino acids: CASSSKGASGVADTQYF.

This clonotype was counted ten times or more. V is TRBV7-2 and J is TRBJ2-3; 8 bases agree with TRBD2. V trimming: 5 bases; J trimming: 0 bases; junction bases outside the gene matches: 19. The V gene's germline CDR1 is SGHTA and CDR2 FQGNSA. This CDR3 is 20 amino acids long. The DNA of the CDR3 is TGTGCCAGCAGCCCCCGAATAGCGGGAATGACAGGAACTAGCACAGATACGCAGTATTTT. Its protein is CASSPRIAGMTGTSTDTQYF.

This clonotype occurred a few times. The J gene is TRBJ1-6, the V gene TRBV6-2 or TRBV6-3, with unresolved D. V lost 5 bases and J 10 bases, leaving 12 bases between the germline ends. This CDR3 has 13 amino acids. The V gene's germline CDR1 is MNHEY and CDR2 SVGEGT. CDR3 sequence: CASSASLVSPLHF. The CDR3 coding sequence is TGTGCCAGCAGTGCCAGTTTGGTGTCACCCCTCCACTTT.

The rearrangement uses TRBV11-2 and TRBJ2-5, with D perhaps being TRBD1 or TRBD2 (5 bases each). Germline V gene data show CDR1 as SGHAT and CDR2 as FQNNGV. The CDR3 contains 15 residues. Trimming removed 5 bases from V and 2 bases from J, with 15 bases in between. CDR3 in DNA: TGTGCCAGCAGCCGCCGAGGGACGGGACAAGAGACCCAGTACTTC. Translation gives CASSRRGTGQETQYF.

The V and J genes are TRBV7-2 and TRBJ1-3; D is possibly TRBD1 (6 bases). Trimming stripped 3 bases from V and 4 bases from J, with 19 bases between. Germline loops: CDR1 SGHTA, CDR2 FQGNSA. The CDR3 loop spans 17 amino acids. CDR3 nucleotides: TGTGCCAGCAGCTTTGATCGTAGGGGGGTTTCGGGAAACACCATATATTTT. It encodes CASSFDRRGVSGNTIYF.

The chain uses TRBV5-1 and TRBJ2-5; D ambiguous. From germline, CDR1 is SGHRS and CDR2 YFSETQ. Trimming removed 0 bases at V and 5 bases at J, with 8 bases between. This CDR3 spans 13 amino acids. The CDR3 DNA is TGCGCCAGCAGCTTGGTGCCTGAGGAGACCCAGTACTTC. Residues: CASSLVPEETQYF.

The CDR3 is CASSQPVTADTQYF. The CDR3, as DNA: TGCGCCAGCAGCCAACCAGTTACGGCAGATACGCAGTATTTT. The chain uses TRBV4-1 and TRBJ2-3; the D is unclear. In germline, CDR1 is MGHRA, CDR2 YSYEKL. V was shortened by 2 bases and J by 4 bases, with 10 bases between the two germline ends. The CDR3 contains 14 residues.

This clonotype was found many times. The chain uses TRBV28 and TRBJ1-2, with 10 bases identical to TRBD1. The ends lost 4 bases at V and 2 bases at J; junction bases unmatched: 10. This CDR3 region has 17 residues. Germline CDR1 MDHEN, CDR2 SYDVKM. The CDR3 DNA follows: TGTGCCAGCAGTTCCCCTGGACAGGGGGTTCGCAACTATGGCTACACCTTC. Its protein is CASSSPGQGVRNYGYTF.

The rearrangement joins TRBV7-2 to TRBJ2-2; no reliable D call. Germline V lookup: CDR1 SGHTA, CDR2 FQGNSA. The CDR3 totals 15 residues. The V end was cut by 2 bases, the J end by 4 bases, with 11 bases between. Written as DNA, the CDR3 is TGTGCCAGCAGCTTAATGGGAAGATCCACCGGGGAGCTGTTTTTT. It yields the protein CASSLMGRSTGELFF.

This clonotype was counted ten times or more. The chain links TRBV19 to TRBJ1-4; D remains unclear. The CDR3 extends over 16 amino acids. Germline loops: CDR1 LNHDA, CDR2 SQIVND (reference sequence). The V and J ends lost 10 bases and 0 bases respectively, with 18 bases between them. This CDR3 is CATRTGETPTNEKLFF. CDR3 DNA: TGTGCCACCAGGACGGGAGAGACGCCAACTAATGAAAAACTGTTTTTT.

This clonotype was observed many times. This chain joins TRBV6-6 and TRBJ1-4; TRBD1 might be the D (5 bases). The CDR3 consists of 14 residues. CDR1 is MNHNY and CDR2 is SVGAGI in the germline V gene (reference sequence). Trimming left V 6 bases short and J 6 bases short, with 14 bases between. DNA for the CDR3: TGTGCCAGCAGCCCCCATATGGGGGATGAAAAACTGTTTTTT. This sequence encodes CASSPHMGDEKLFF.

This clonotype was counted many times. The CDR3 DNA reads TGTGCCAGCAGCCGGGCGGGACTAGCGGGGGAGACCCAGTACTTC. Its translation is CASSRAGLAGETQYF. This chain joins TRBV7-6 and TRBJ2-5, with 13 bases that match TRBD2. The V gene end was trimmed by 5 bases and the J gene end by 5 bases; junction bases not matched to a gene: 5. CDR1 is SGHVS, CDR2 FNYEAQ, per germline. CDR3 length: 15 amino acids.

This clonotype was seen many times. The chain couples TRBV7-2 to TRBJ2-2; TRBD1 is a possible D gene (7 bases). Germline V lookup: CDR1 SGHTA, CDR2 FQGNSA. The CDR3 runs 15 residues. V was trimmed by 5 bases and J by 7 bases, leaving 17 bases between them. The DNA of the CDR3 is TGTGCCAGCAGCCCCCAAGGAGGGGGCATCGGGGAGCTGTTTTTT. This codes for CASSPQGGGIGELFF.

In this sample, this clonotype turned up many times. The chain has TRBV7-2 and TRBJ1-2, with D unclear. This CDR3 contains 14 residues. V lost 7 bases to trimming and J lost 0 bases, with 12 bases between them. Per the germline V gene, CDR1 is SGHTA and CDR2 is FQGNSA. The CDR3: CASTRDITNYGYTF. The CDR3 region has the DNA TGTGCCAGCACCCGTGATATAACTAACTATGGCTACACCTTC.

Concerning this clonotype itself: This may be a read error, as it is one base from a much larger clone. The J gene is TRBJ2-3, the V gene TRBV19; tentative D call: TRBD2 (6 bases). Germline V gene sequence: CDR1 LNHDA, CDR2 SQIVND (reference sequence). The CDR3 has 15 residues. The CDR3 here is CASTTRFRLVDTQCF. In DNA, the CDR3 is TGTGCCAGCACTACCCGCTTCAGACTAGTTGATACGCAGTGTTTT.

This clonotype was seen at least ten times. CDR3 coding DNA: TGTGCCACCAGCAGCTCCGGGGGGCGCGGAAACACCATATATTTT. Amino acid sequence: CATSSSGGRGNTIYF. V usage is TRBV15 and J usage is TRBJ1-3, with TRBD1 as a possible D gene (6 bases). The CDR3 covers 15 residues. CDR1 and CDR2 (germline): LNHNV, YYDKDF (reference sequence). Trimming left V 3 bases short and J 4 bases short, with 13 bases between.